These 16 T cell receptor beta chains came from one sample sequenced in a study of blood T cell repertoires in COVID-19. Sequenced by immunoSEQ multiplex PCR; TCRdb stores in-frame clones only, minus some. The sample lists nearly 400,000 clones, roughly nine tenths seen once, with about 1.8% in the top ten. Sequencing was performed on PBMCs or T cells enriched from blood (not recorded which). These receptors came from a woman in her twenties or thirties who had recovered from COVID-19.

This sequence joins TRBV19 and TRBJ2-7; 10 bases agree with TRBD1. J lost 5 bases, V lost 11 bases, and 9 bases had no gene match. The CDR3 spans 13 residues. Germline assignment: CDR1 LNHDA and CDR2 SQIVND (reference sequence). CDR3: CASTSGTGDEQYF. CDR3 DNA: TGTGCCTCAACCTCCGGGACAGGGGACGAGCAGTACTTC. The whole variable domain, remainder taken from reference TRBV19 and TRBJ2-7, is DGGITQSPKYLFRKEGQNVTLSCEQNLNHDAMYWYRQDPGQGLRLIYYSQIVNDFQKGDIAEGYSVSREKKESFPLTVTSAQKNPTAFYLCASTSGTGDEQYFGPGTRLTVT.

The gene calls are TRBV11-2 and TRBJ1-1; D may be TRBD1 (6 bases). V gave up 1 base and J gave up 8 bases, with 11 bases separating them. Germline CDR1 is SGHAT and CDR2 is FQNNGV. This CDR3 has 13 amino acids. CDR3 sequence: CASSLVQGGEAFF. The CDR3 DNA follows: TGTGCCAGCAGCTTAGTACAGGGCGGGGAAGCTTTCTTT.

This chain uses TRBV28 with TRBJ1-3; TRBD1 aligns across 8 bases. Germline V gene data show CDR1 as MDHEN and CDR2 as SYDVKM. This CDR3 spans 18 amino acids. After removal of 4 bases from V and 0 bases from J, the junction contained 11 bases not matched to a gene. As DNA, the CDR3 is TGTGCCAGCAGTTCCGGGGTGGGGACAGGAGACTCTGGAAACACCATATATTTT. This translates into CASSSGVGTGDSGNTIYF.

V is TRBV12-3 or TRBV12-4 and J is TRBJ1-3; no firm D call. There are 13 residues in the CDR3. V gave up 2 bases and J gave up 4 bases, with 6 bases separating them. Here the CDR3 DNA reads TGTGCCAGCAGTTTAAACAGAGGAAACACCATATATTTT. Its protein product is CASSLNRGNTIYF.

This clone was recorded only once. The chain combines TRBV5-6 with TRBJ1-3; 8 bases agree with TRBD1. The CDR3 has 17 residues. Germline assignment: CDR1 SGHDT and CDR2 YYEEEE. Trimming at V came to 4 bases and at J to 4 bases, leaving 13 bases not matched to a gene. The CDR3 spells CASSRTGSRPRGNTIYF. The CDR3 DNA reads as TGTGCCAGCAGCCGGACAGGGTCGCGGCCTCGAGGAAACACCATATATTTT. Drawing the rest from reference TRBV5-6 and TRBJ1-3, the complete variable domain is DAGVTQSPTHLIKTRGQQVTLRCSPKSGHDTVSWYQQALGQGPQFIFQYYEEEERQRGNFPDRFSGHQFPNYSSELNVNALLLGDSALYLCASSRTGSRPRGNTIYFGEGSWLTVV.

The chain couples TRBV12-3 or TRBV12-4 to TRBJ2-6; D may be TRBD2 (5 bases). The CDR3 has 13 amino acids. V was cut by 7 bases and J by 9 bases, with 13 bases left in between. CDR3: CASMEETYNVLTF. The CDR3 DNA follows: TGTGCCAGCATGGAGGAGACCTACAACGTCCTGACTTTC.

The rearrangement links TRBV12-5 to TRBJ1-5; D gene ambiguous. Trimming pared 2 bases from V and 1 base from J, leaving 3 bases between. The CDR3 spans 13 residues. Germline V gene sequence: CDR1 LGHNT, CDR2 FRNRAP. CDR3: CASGLSSNQPQHF. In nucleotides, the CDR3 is TGTGCTAGTGGTTTGTCAAGCAATCAGCCCCAGCATTTT.

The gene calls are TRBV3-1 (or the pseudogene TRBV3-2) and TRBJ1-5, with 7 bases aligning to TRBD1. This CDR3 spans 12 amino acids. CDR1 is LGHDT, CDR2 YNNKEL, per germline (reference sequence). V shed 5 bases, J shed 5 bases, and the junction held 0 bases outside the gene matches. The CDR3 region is CASSGQDQPQHF. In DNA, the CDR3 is TGTGCCAGCAGCGGACAGGATCAGCCCCAGCATTTT.

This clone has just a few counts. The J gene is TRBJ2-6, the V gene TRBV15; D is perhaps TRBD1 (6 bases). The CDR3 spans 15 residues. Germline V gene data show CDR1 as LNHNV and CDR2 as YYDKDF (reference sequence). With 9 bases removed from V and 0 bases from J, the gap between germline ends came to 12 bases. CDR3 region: CATADSFSGANVLTF. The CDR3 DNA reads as TGTGCCACAGCGGACAGCTTCTCTGGGGCCAACGTCCTGACTTTC.

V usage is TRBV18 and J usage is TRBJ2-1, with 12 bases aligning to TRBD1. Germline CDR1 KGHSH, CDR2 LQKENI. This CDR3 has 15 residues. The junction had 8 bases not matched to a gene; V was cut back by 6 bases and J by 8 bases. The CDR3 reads CASSQTGQGADEQFF. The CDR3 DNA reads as TGTGCCAGCTCTCAAACGGGACAGGGGGCCGATGAGCAGTTCTTC.

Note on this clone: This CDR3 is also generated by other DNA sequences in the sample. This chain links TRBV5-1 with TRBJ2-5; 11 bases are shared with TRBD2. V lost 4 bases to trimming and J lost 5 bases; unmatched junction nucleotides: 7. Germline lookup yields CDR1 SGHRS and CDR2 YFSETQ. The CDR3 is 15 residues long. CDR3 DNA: TGCGCCAGCAGCCACGGGACTAGCGGCGAGGAGACCCAGTACTTC. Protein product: CASSHGTSGEETQYF.

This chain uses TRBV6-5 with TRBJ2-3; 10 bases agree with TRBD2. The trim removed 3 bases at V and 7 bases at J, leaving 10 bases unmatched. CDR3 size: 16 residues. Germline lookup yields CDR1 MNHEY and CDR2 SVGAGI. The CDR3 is CASSYRGSGGAYTQYF. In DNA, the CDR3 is TGTGCCAGCAGTTATAGGGGAAGCGGGGGGGCCTATACGCAGTATTTT.

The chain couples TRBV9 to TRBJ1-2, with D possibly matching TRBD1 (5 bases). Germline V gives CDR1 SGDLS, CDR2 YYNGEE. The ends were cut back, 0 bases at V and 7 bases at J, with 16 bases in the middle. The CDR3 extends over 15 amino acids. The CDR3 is CASSVVGRGTGGYTF. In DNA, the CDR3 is TGTGCCAGCAGCGTAGTGGGGAGGGGTACCGGTGGCTACACCTTC.

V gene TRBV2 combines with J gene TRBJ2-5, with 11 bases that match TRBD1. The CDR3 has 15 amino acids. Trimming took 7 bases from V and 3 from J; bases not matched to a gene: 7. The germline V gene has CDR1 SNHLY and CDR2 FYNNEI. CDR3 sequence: CASTQGTGGKETQYF. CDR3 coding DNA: TGTGCCAGCACTCAAGGGACAGGGGGGAAAGAGACCCAGTACTTC.

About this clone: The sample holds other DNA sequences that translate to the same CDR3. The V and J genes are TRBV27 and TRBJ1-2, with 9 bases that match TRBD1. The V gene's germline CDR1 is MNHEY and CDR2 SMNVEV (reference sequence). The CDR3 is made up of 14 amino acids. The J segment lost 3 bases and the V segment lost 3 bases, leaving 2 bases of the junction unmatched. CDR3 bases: TGTGCCAGCAGTTTCCGGGACAGGGACTATGGCTACACCTTC. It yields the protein CASSFRDRDYGYTF.

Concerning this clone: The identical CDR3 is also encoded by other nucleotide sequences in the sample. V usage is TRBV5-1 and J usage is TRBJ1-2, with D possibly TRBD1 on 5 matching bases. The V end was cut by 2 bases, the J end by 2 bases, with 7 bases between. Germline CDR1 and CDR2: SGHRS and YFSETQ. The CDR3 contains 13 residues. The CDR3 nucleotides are TGCGCCAGCAGCTTACAGGAGAACTATGGCTACACCTTC. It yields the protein CASSLQENYGYTF.